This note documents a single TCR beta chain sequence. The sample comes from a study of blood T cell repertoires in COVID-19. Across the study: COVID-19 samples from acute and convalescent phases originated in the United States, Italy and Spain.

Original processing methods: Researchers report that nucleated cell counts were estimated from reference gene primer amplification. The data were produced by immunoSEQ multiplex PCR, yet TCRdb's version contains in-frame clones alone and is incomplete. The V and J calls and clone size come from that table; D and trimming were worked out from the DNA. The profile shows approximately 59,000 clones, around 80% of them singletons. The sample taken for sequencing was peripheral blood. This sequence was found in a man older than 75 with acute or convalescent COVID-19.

In nucleotides, the CDR3 is TGTGCCAGCGTAGACAGGGATTGGAACACTGAAGCTTTCTTT. This codes for CASVDRDWNTEAFF. The V and J genes are TRBV25-1 and TRBJ1-1; 7 bases fit TRBD1. Germline CDR1 MGHDK, CDR2 SYGVNS. V was clipped by 8 bases and J by 1 base; unmatched bases: 7. The CDR3 spans 14 residues.